One sample yielded the 16 T cell receptor beta chains listed below, sequenced in a study of human T cells and chemical hapten exposure. TCRdb ran MiXCR on the RACE reads and lists one entry per CDR3 protein. The sample lists approximately 84,000 distinct CDR3 sequences, about 9.9% occurring once. The time point denotes: patch test 2, 6 weeks after DPC sensitization. Treatment here: therapeutic diphenylcyclopropenone sensitization with weekly scalp DPC. Sequencing was performed on whole blood, taken in connection with sensitization to the hapten diphenylcyclopropenone (DPC). Receptor source: a young man with alopecia areata. Some clones in this sample may be carry-over from other donors' samples.

In its sample, this clonotype was seen many times. The CDR3 DNA is TGCGCCAGCAGCTTCGCCCCGACAGGGGAGGAGACCCAGTACTTC. Its protein product is CASSFAPTGEETQYF. J is TRBJ2-5 and V is TRBV5-1, with 8 bases lining up with TRBD1. The V gene's germline CDR1 is SGHRS and CDR2 YFSETQ. CDR3 length: 15 amino acids. V lost 2 bases, J lost 5 bases, and 8 bases stayed unmatched. The full variable domain, its missing parts supplied by reference TRBV5-1 and TRBJ2-5, is KAGVTQTPRYLIKTRGQQVTLSCSPISGHRSVSWYQQTPGQGLQFLFEYFSETQRNKGNFPGRFSGRQFSNSRSEMNVSTLELGDSALYLCASSFAPTGEETQYFGPGTRLLVL.

V usage is TRBV28 and J usage is TRBJ1-1, with D uncertain. Germline CDR1 MDHEN, CDR2 SYDVKM. V gave up 1 base and J gave up 11 bases, with 8 bases separating them. The CDR3 is 11 amino acids. For the CDR3, the DNA is TGTGCCAGCAGTTTATCGCAGAAGGCTTTCTTT. Protein: CASSLSQKAFF.

This clonotype was seen a handful of times. The V and J genes are TRBV21-1 and TRBJ1-2; no check of the table's D call, TRBD1, against the DNA was made. TRBV21-1 is labeled a pseudogene. CDR3 size: 18 residues. The CDR3 bases are TGTGCCAGCAGCAAAGAGGTCACAATCGGACAGACCAACTATGGCTACACCTTC. Translated, it gives CASSKEVTIGQTNYGYTF.

The chain links TRBV10-2 to TRBJ1-2; D gene unclear. Germline assignment: CDR1 WSHSY and CDR2 SAAADI. The length of the CDR3 is 12 residues. The germline V and J ends were trimmed by 2 bases and 5 bases, with 6 bases remaining between them. CDR3 DNA: TGCGCCAGCAGTGAGAACGGATATGGCTACACCTTC. This sequence encodes CASSENGYGYTF.

There are a few counts of this clonotype. The chain combines TRBV29-1 with TRBJ1-2; no reliable D call. The CDR3 is 12 amino acids. Germline loops: CDR1 SQVTM, CDR2 ANQGSEA. Trimming took 6 bases from V and 2 from J, leaving 10 bases between them. CDR3 protein: CSVGDRNYGYTF. The CDR3 DNA sequence: TGCAGCGTGGGCGACCGAAACTATGGCTACACCTTC.

V gene TRBV28 combines with J gene TRBJ1-5, with TRBD1 as a possible D gene (5 bases). Germline CDR1 is MDHEN and CDR2 is SYDVKM. The CDR3 totals 14 residues. The V end was cut by 7 bases, the J end by 2 bases, with 12 bases between. The CDR3 here is CASNVGEGNQPQHF. The CDR3 nucleotides are TGTGCCAGCAATGTGGGGGAGGGCAATCAGCCCCAGCATTTT.

This clonotype was detected many times. The V gene is TRBV20-1, the J gene TRBJ2-2; D call uncertain. The CDR3 covers 14 residues. V lost 0 bases, J lost 3 bases, and 8 bases lay in between. Germline CDR1 reads DFQATT; CDR2 reads SNEGSKA (reference sequence). The CDR3 is CSARDDTDTGELFF. The CDR3 bases are TGCAGTGCTAGAGACGACACAGACACCGGGGAGCTGTTTTTT.

V gene TRBV29-1 combines with J gene TRBJ1-1, with a weak D call TRBD1 (6 bases). Trimming pared 7 bases from V and 2 bases from J, leaving 20 bases between. This CDR3 is built from 15 residues. Germline lookup yields CDR1 SQVTM and CDR2 ANQGSEA. The CDR3 sequence is CSAAFPGVVNTEAFF. In nucleotides, the CDR3 is TGCAGCGCTGCGTTTCCAGGGGTCGTTAACACTGAAGCTTTCTTT. Full variable domain (outside the CDR3, taken from reference TRBV29-1 and TRBJ1-1): SAVISQKPSRDICQRGTSLTIQCQVDSQVTMMFWYRQQPGQSLTLIATANQGSEATYESGFVIDKFPISRPNLTFSTLTVSNMSPEDSSIYLCSAAFPGVVNTEAFFGQGTRLTVV.

This clonotype was observed many times. The chain uses TRBV7-2 and TRBJ2-7; no clear D. Between the trimmed V and J ends, which lost 1 base and 0 bases, there was a span of 13 bases. Germline values: CDR1 SGHTA, CDR2 FQGNSA. The CDR3 extends over 16 amino acids. DNA of the CDR3: TGTGCCAGCAGCTTAGAGGGTGGGATTAGCTCCTACGAGCAGTACTTC. This gives the protein CASSLEGGISSYEQYF.

This rearrangement joins TRBV7-8 to TRBJ1-4, with D unclear. Trimming took 4 bases from V and 5 from J, leaving 11 bases between them. The CDR3 sequence is 14 residues long. Looked up from germline, CDR1 is SGHVS and CDR2 is FQNEAQ. This chain's CDR3 is CASSSDGRNEKLFF. DNA of the CDR3: TGTGCCAGCAGCTCGGACGGAAGGAATGAAAAACTGTTTTTT.

There are a few counts of this clonotype. The rearrangement uses TRBV29-1 and TRBJ2-5; 8 bases map to TRBD1. This CDR3 is 13 amino acids long. Germline-derived CDR1 and CDR2 are SQVTM and ANQGSEA. Trimming removed 7 bases from V and 4 bases from J; junction bases left unmatched: 8. CDR3 sequence reads: CSARTGISETQYF. As DNA, the CDR3 is TGCAGCGCCCGGACAGGGATCTCAGAGACCCAGTACTTC.

The J gene is TRBJ1-2, the V gene TRBV29-1; unclear D gene. The germline V gene has CDR1 SQVTM and CDR2 ANQGSEA. The CDR3 consists of 11 residues. Trimming pared 4 bases from V and 1 base from J, leaving 4 bases between. In nucleotides, the CDR3 is TGCAGCGTTGTAGTTAACTATGGCTACACCTTC. Translation: CSVVVNYGYTF.

The rearrangement uses TRBV28 and TRBJ2-3, with a possible D match to TRBD2 (7 bases). The V gene lost 3 bases and the J gene lost 2 bases, with 15 bases spanning the gap. Germline V gives CDR1 MDHEN, CDR2 SYDVKM. The CDR3 is 16 residues long. In DNA form, the CDR3 reads TGTGCCAGCAGTTTGGAATCGGCGGGGGCCACAGATACGCAGTATTTT. It translates to CASSLESAGATDTQYF.

There are a few counts of this clonotype. The genes are TRBV7-2 and TRBJ1-1; the match to TRBD1 covers 9 bases. This CDR3 spans 16 amino acids. The V and J ends lost 0 bases and 10 bases, in that order; junction bases with no gene match: 12. Germline lookup yields CDR1 SGHTA and CDR2 FQGNSA. The CDR3 here is CASSLAQGASVVRAFF. The CDR3 bases are TGTGCCAGCAGCTTAGCACAGGGGGCGTCTGTAGTGAGAGCTTTCTTT.

A few counts support this clonotype. The J gene is TRBJ2-6, the V gene TRBV3-1; D call uncertain. Germline V gives CDR1 LGHDT, CDR2 YNNKEL (reference sequence). Trimming shortened V by 2 bases and J by 4 bases, and 15 bases separated the two germline ends. The CDR3 has 17 residues. CDR3 sequence reads: CASSQRASPLGANVLTF. The CDR3 DNA is TGTGCCAGCAGCCAACGTGCCTCACCCCTCGGGGCCAACGTCCTGACTTTC.

This clonotype was seen ten or more times. The chain employs TRBV29-1 and TRBJ2-7; D is perhaps TRBD1 (6 bases). In germline, CDR1 is SQVTM, CDR2 ANQGSEA. The CDR3 runs to 15 residues. The germline V and J ends were trimmed by 4 bases and 3 bases, with 19 bases remaining between them. The CDR3 spells CSVAKSRGPNYEQYF. CDR3 nucleotide sequence: TGCAGCGTTGCCAAATCCAGGGGTCCTAACTACGAGCAGTACTTC.